The 2 T cell receptor beta chains listed next were all sequenced from one sample in a study of blood T cells in healthy people across ages. Primers used in a second PCR of about 6 to 12 cycles were a sample-barcoded 5' primer and a J-beta primer mix. TCRdb called the 5' RACE reads again in MiXCR, with one record for every CDR3 protein. The sample consists of about 1.7 million distinct CDR3 sequences, under 30% of them appearing once. Sequencing was done on a sample of blood. The receptors stem from a woman in her 30s in good health.

As for this clonotype: The junction shows a germline mismatch at one end, possibly a read error. The rearrangement joins TRBV5-5 to TRBJ1-6; D is unresolved. This CDR3 spans 14 amino acids. The germline V gene has CDR1 SGHKS and CDR2 YYEKEE (reference sequence). The CDR3 DNA reads TGTGCCGGCAGCTTGATTACTGTGGGTTCACCCCTCCACTTT. It yields the protein CAGSLITVGSPLHF.

A word on this clonotype: One base away lies a much larger clone, so this may be a sequencing read error. This chain connects TRBV29-1 to TRBJ1-2, with a tentative D call TRBD1 (5 bases). The CDR3 has 13 residues. Trimming took 7 bases from V and 6 from J, leaving 18 bases between them. CDR1 and CDR2 (germline): SQVTM, ANQGSEA. The CDR3 nucleotides are TGCAGCGGTCACCCCTTAGGGACTGATGGCTACACCTTC. This codes for CSGHPLGTDGYTF.